These 13 T cell receptor beta chains were all obtained from the same sample, sequenced in a study of blood T cell repertoires in COVID-19. Sequencing was performed with immunoSEQ multiplex PCR; in TCRdb, only in-frame clones are kept and a portion is missing. The sample consists of about 120,000 clones, 90% of them appearing once. The sequenced sample consisted of peripheral blood. Every receptor here comes from a woman aged 60-75 years with COVID-19, enrolled during active disease.

The rearrangement joins TRBV9 to TRBJ1-4; weak D call: TRBD1 (6 bases). Trimming cost V 1 base and J 7 bases, with 14 bases left between them. The CDR3 is 15 residues long. Germline CDR1 SGDLS, CDR2 YYNGEE. The CDR3 bases are TGTGCCAGCAGCGTATCACAGGGTATAGGTGAAAAACTGTTTTTT. Translated: CASSVSQGIGEKLFF.

Here the CDR3 reads CASSRDGTGGEQYF. CDR3 DNA: TGTGCCAGCAGCCGTGATGGAACGGGGGGCGAGCAGTACTTC. V gene TRBV3-1 (or the pseudogene TRBV3-2) combines with J gene TRBJ2-7; 7 bases map to TRBD2. After removal of 4 bases from V and 6 bases from J, the junction contained 9 bases not matched to a gene. CDR3 length: 14 amino acids. Germline V gene data show CDR1 as LGHDT and CDR2 as YNNKEL (reference sequence).

The chain employs TRBV3-1 (or the pseudogene TRBV3-2) and TRBJ1-2, with TRBD1 identical over 7 bases. CDR1 is LGHDT, CDR2 YNNKEL, per germline (reference sequence). The junction had 10 bases not matched to a gene; V was cut back by 4 bases and J by 5 bases. The CDR3 consists of 15 residues. Here the CDR3 reads CASSPRQGVPYGYTF. The DNA for the CDR3 is TGTGCCAGCAGCCCCCGACAGGGAGTGCCATATGGCTACACCTTC.

The CDR3, as DNA: TGTGCCAGCAATGGGGGGGCCCAAACCGGGGAGCTGTTTTTT. This codes for CASNGGAQTGELFF. V usage is TRBV2 and J usage is TRBJ2-2; weak D call: TRBD2 (7 bases). The CDR3 consists of 14 residues. Trimming stripped 7 bases from V and 5 bases from J, with 14 bases between. Germline CDR1 and CDR2: SNHLY and FYNNEI. The full variable domain, in which reference TRBV2 and TRBJ2-2 provide the parts outside the CDR3, is EPEVTQTPSHQVTQMGQEVILRCVPISNHLYFYWYRQILGQKVEFLVSFYNNEISEKSEIFDDQFSVERPDGSNFTLKIRSTKLEDSAMYFCASNGGAQTGELFFGEGSRLTVL.

This sequence joins TRBV19 and TRBJ1-2, with D unresolved. The ends were cut back, 1 base at V and 6 bases at J, with 12 bases in the middle. The CDR3 is made up of 14 amino acids. Germline CDR1 reads LNHDA; CDR2 reads SQIVND (reference sequence). The CDR3 coding sequence is TGTGCCAGTAGTATAGTGATTCTCGGGGATGGCTACACCTTC. Amino acid sequence: CASSIVILGDGYTF. Based on the CDR3 plus reference TRBV19 and TRBJ1-2, the full variable domain is DGGITQSPKYLFRKEGQNVTLSCEQNLNHDAMYWYRQDPGQGLRLIYYSQIVNDFQKGDIAEGYSVSREKKESFPLTVTSAQKNPTAFYLCASSIVILGDGYTFGSGTRLTVV.

The rearrangement joins TRBV15 to TRBJ1-4, with D uncertain. Trimming took 1 base from V and 0 from J, leaving 12 bases between them. The CDR3 totals 17 residues. CDR1 is LNHNV and CDR2 is YYDKDF in the germline V gene (reference sequence). The CDR3 sequence is CATSRAGSAATNEKLFF. The CDR3 bases are TGTGCCACCAGCAGAGCTGGCAGCGCGGCAACTAATGAAAAACTGTTTTTT.

The V gene is TRBV6-6, the J gene TRBJ1-5, with 9 positions matching TRBD1. The CDR3 covers 15 residues. With 6 bases clipped from V and 4 bases from J, the junction kept 7 bases outside the gene matches. The V gene's germline CDR1 is MNHNY and CDR2 SVGAGI (reference sequence). The CDR3 DNA reads as TGTGCCAGCAGGACCTGGACAGGGGTGAATCAGCCCCAGCATTTT. Its translation is CASRTWTGVNQPQHF.

This chain uses TRBV11-3 with TRBJ1-2; 10 bases line up with TRBD1. Trimming cost V 7 bases and J 8 bases; bases outside gene matches: 10. The germline CDR1 and CDR2 sequences are SGHNT and YENEEA. The CDR3 spans 14 residues. The chain's CDR3 is CASMGQGLGSGYTF. CDR3 in DNA: TGTGCCAGCATGGGACAGGGGTTGGGGAGCGGCTACACCTTC.

The gene calls are TRBV9 and TRBJ1-1; 8 positions agree with TRBD1. CDR3 length equals 15 residues. Germline V lookup: CDR1 SGDLS, CDR2 YYNGEE. The V and J ends lost 4 bases and 0 bases, in that order; junction bases with no gene match: 5. Here the CDR3 reads CASSPRQGMNTEAFF. The CDR3 DNA sequence: TGTGCCAGCAGCCCCCGACAGGGGATGAACACTGAAGCTTTCTTT.

The chain is built from TRBV2 and TRBJ1-2; 9 bases fit TRBD1. This CDR3 is 14 amino acids long. V shed 1 base, J shed 8 bases, and the junction held 5 bases outside the gene matches. CDR1 SNHLY and CDR2 FYNNEI come from the germline V gene. The CDR3 coding sequence is TGTGCCAGCAGTGAAGGGGACAGGGTCGGGGGCTACACCTTC. Translated, it gives CASSEGDRVGGYTF.

V and J are TRBV11-2 and TRBJ1-1; the D is unclear. Germline CDR1 is SGHAT and CDR2 is FQNNGV. The CDR3 totals 14 residues. Trimming removed 7 bases from V and 2 bases from J, with 14 bases in between. The CDR3: CASTPVMSNTEAFF. CDR3 DNA: TGTGCCAGCACCCCAGTGATGTCCAACACTGAAGCTTTCTTT.

The gene calls are TRBV19 and TRBJ2-7; 7 bases line up with TRBD1. Germline V CDR1 and CDR2: LNHDA, SQIVND (reference sequence). This CDR3 is built from 15 residues. Trimming cost V 5 bases and J 7 bases; bases outside gene matches: 14. The CDR3 coding sequence is TGTGCCAGTAGTCCTCGGGACAGTCCTCTTCTTGAGCAGTACTTC. It translates to CASSPRDSPLLEQYF.

The chain has TRBV19 and TRBJ1-4, with D unresolved. This CDR3 has 15 residues. Germline CDR1 is LNHDA and CDR2 is SQIVND (reference sequence). Trimming cost V 5 bases and J 7 bases, with 17 bases left between them. CDR3 protein: CASSPPGRWGEKLFF. The CDR3 region has the DNA TGTGCCAGTAGTCCGCCGGGGAGGTGGGGTGAAAAACTGTTTTTT.